The rows below give T cell receptor beta chains drawn from one sample of a study of shared clonotypes between healthy human individuals. Only in-frame clones appear in the TCRdb table, and some are missing; sequencing was by immunoSEQ multiplex PCR. Among some 2.4 million clones listed, more than 85% were seen once. Material: naive CD4+ T cells from PBMCs. These TCRs come from a man between 18 and 35 years old in good health. Some clones in this sample may be carry-over from other donors' samples. The CDR3 runs from the conserved cysteine through the conserved F or W. A D gene is named only where the DNA matches it firmly. Clone size is stated in some rows and not others, as once, few, many or a class when expanded.

d_call clone_size j_call v_call cdr3_nt cdr3_aa
TRBD2 NA TRBJ2-7 TRBV5-5 TGTGCCAGCAGCTTGGCCGGCAATAGCGGGAGGGCCTCTTTAATCGAGCAGTACTTC CASSLAGNSGRASLIEQYF
TRBD2 NA TRBJ2-2 TRBV28 TGTGCCAGCACCCGGGGGGAAGCGGGAACCGGGGAGCTGTTTTTT CASTRGEAGTGELFF
TRBD1 NA TRBJ2-5 TRBV2 TGTGCCAGTCGACAGGGGGCTGTTCGAGAGACCCAGTACTTC CASRQGAVRETQYF
TRBD2 NA TRBJ2-7 TRBV7-3 TGTGCCAGCAGCTTAAGGAGAACTAGCGGGAGAGACGAGCAGTACTTC CASSLRRTSGRDEQYF
NA once TRBJ1-1 TRBV5-4 TGTGCCAGCAGCTTGGCCAAGACAGTACTCACTGAAGCTTTCTTT CASSLAKTVLTEAFF
NA NA TRBJ2-2 TRBV5-4 TGTGCCAGCAGCTTGGGGCAGTCCGGGGAGCTGTTTTTT CASSLGQSGELFF
NA NA TRBJ2-5 TRBV6-1 TGTGCCAGCAGCCCACGGGGACAAGAGACCCAGTACTTC CASSPRGQETQYF
NA NA TRBJ1-1 TRBV20-1 TGCAGGCCGACCAGCCCCCAAGCTTTCTTT CRPTSPQAFF
TRBD2 NA TRBJ2-7 TRBV7-3 TGTGCCAGCAGCCTCGACACTAGCGGGAGTTTCAACGAGCAGTACTTC CASSLDTSGSFNEQYF
TRBD1 NA TRBJ1-1 TRBV7-2 TGTGCCAGCAGTACGACAGGGACCATGAACACTGAAGCTTTCTTT CASSTTGTMNTEAFF
NA few TRBJ1-5 TRBV19 TGTGCCAGTAGTCTGCGGACTGAGCAGCCCCAGCATTTT CASSLRTEQPQHF
NA NA TRBJ2-4 TRBV5-5 TGTGCCAGCAGTGTGCTTAGGGGTCTAGCCAAAAACATTCAGTACTTC CASSVLRGLAKNIQYF
NA NA TRBJ2-2 TRBV11-2 TGTGCCAGCAGCTTCTTTTGGACAGCTGTCGGTACCGGGGAGCTGTTTTTT CASSFFWTAVGTGELFF
NA NA TRBJ1-3 TRBV19 TGTGCCAGTAGTAGGTTGTTTGGATCCGGAAACACCATATATTTT CASSRLFGSGNTIYF
NA NA TRBJ1-5 TRBV5-1 TGCGCCAGCAGCTTGTCTAGCAATCAGCCCCAGCATTTT CASSLSSNQPQHF
TRBD2 NA TRBJ2-1 TRBV7-2 TGTGCCAGCAGCTCCGGGACTAGCAGTTACAATGAGCAGTTCTTC CASSSGTSSYNEQFF
NA NA TRBJ1-4 TRBV6-6 TGTGCCAGCAGCTCTTCGGACCTTCTCCTGGAAAAACTGTTTTTT CASSSSDLLLEKLFF
NA once TRBJ1-1 TRBV6-5 TGTGCCAGCAGTTACGATGGAACACGGGGTGCCGAAGCTTTCTTT CASSYDGTRGAEAFF
NA NA TRBJ2-4 TRBV5-1 TGCGCCAGCAGCTCGGGCGCAGGGAGCTTAGCCAAAAACATTCAGTACTTC CASSSGAGSLAKNIQYF
NA NA TRBJ1-4 TRBV28 TGTGCCAGCACCCTAGGGGGGGCCGGTGAAAAACTGTTTTTT CASTLGGAGEKLFF
NA NA TRBJ2-7 TRBV5-5 TGTGCCAGCAGCTTTTCTTCCTACGAGCAGTACTTC CASSFSSYEQYF
TRBD2 once TRBJ2-1 TRBV9 TGTGCCAGCAGCGTAGGGGGTAGCGGGAGGCTCAATGAGCAGTTCTTC CASSVGGSGRLNEQFF
TRBD2 NA TRBJ2-7 TRBV25-1 TGTGCCAGCAGCAAAGCGGGAGCCTACGAGCAGTACTTC CASSKAGAYEQYF
TRBD1 NA TRBJ1-5 TRBV4-1 TGCGCCAGCAGCCAACGTACAGGGGGCAATCAGCCCCAGCATTTT CASSQRTGGNQPQHF
NA few TRBJ1-1 TRBV25-1 TGTGCCAGCAGTGAATATCGCACTCCTGAAGCTTTCTTT CASSEYRTPEAFF
TRBD1 NA TRBJ2-7 TRBV29-1 TGCAGCGTTGAAGGTTTCTGGGACAGGACCTACGAGCAGTACTTC CSVEGFWDRTYEQYF
NA once TRBJ2-7 TRBV10-3 TGTGCCATCAGTGAGGAACCAAGTTACTACGAGCAGTACTTC CAISEEPSYYEQYF
NA NA TRBJ2-7 TRBV6-5 TGTGCCAGCAGTTACTCGAGGCCCTACGAGCAGTACTTC CASSYSRPYEQYF